The 31 T cell receptor beta chains given below trace back to one sample, sequenced in a study of OX40 agonist ivuxolimab in advanced cancers. Profiling relied on immunoSEQ multiplex PCR, and the TCRdb table lists in-frame clones only, not all of them. The table has about 42,000 clones, 70% to 90% seen once. This specimen was CD4+ or CD8+ T cells sorted from blood, taken in a trial of the OX40 agonist ivuxolimab. These receptor sequences come from an adult with an advanced solid tumor such as melanoma, head and neck, liver or kidney cancer.

This chain links TRBV28 with TRBJ1-4; D gene uncertain. CDR3 length: 10 residues. The V end lost 8 bases, the J end lost 10 bases, and 8 bases lay between the germline ends. CDR1 is MDHEN, CDR2 SYDVKM, per germline. The DNA of the CDR3 is TGTGCCAGCGGCGGCTCAAAACTGTTTTTT. This codes for CASGGSKLFF.

V usage is TRBV6-1 and J usage is TRBJ2-2; 10 bases are a match to TRBD2. V shed 3 bases and J 2 bases; nucleotides not matched to a gene: 3. The germline gives CDR1 MNHNS, CDR2 SASEGT. The CDR3 consists of 16 residues. The CDR3 reads CASSELAGGNTGELFF. The DNA of the CDR3 is TGTGCCAGCAGTGAGTTAGCGGGAGGTAACACCGGGGAGCTGTTTTTT.

The chain uses TRBV4-2 and TRBJ1-6, with unresolved D. This CDR3 comprises 14 residues. Trimming cost V 6 bases and J 7 bases, with 13 bases left between them. Germline V lookup: CDR1 LGHNA, CDR2 YNFKEQ. The CDR3 bases are TGTGCCAGCAGTCTTGACGGCGGAAATTCACCCCTCCACTTT. Translated: CASSLDGGNSPLHF.

This clone was seen only once. This chain joins TRBV11-2 and TRBJ2-4, with no clear D. The CDR3 length is 13 residues. Trimming cost V 1 base and J 5 bases, with 6 bases left between them. CDR1 SGHAT and CDR2 FQNNGV come from the germline V gene. Written as DNA, the CDR3 is TGTGCCAGCAGCTTAGGCCCGGAAAACATTCAGTACTTC. Translating it yields CASSLGPENIQYF.

The chain has TRBV18 and TRBJ1-2; no firm D call. Per the germline V gene, CDR1 is KGHSH and CDR2 is LQKENI. The CDR3 length is 14 residues. Trimming removed 2 bases at V and 2 bases at J, with 9 bases between. The CDR3 here is CASSPSTGNYGYTF. CDR3 nucleotide sequence: TGTGCCAGCTCACCAAGTACGGGGAACTATGGCTACACCTTC.

The J gene is TRBJ1-5, the V gene TRBV6-6; 9 nucleotides agree with TRBD1. Losses at the gene ends were 6 bases for V and 4 bases for J; bases not matched to a gene: 10. Germline V gene lookup returns CDR1 MNHNY and CDR2 SVGAGI (reference sequence). The CDR3 sequence is 16 residues long. CDR3 sequence reads: CASSDQQGAPNQPQHF. The DNA of the CDR3 is TGTGCCAGCAGCGATCAACAGGGGGCGCCGAATCAGCCCCAGCATTTT.

The genes are TRBV7-2 and TRBJ2-3; D could derive from TRBD1 or TRBD2 (5 bases each). CDR1 SGHTA and CDR2 FQGNSA come from the germline V gene. The V and J ends lost 4 bases and 1 base respectively, with 9 bases between them. The CDR3 totals 14 residues. CDR3 residues: CASSSGTRTDTQYF. DNA for the CDR3: TGTGCCAGCAGCTCCGGGACCCGCACAGATACGCAGTATTTT.

V and J are TRBV5-4 and TRBJ2-3, with TRBD2 identical over 13 bases. J gave up 6 bases and V 4 bases, and 5 bases lay outside the gene matches. The CDR3 has 15 residues. Germline V lookup: CDR1 SGHNT, CDR2 YYREEE (reference sequence). CDR3 coding DNA: TGTGCCAGCAGCCAAGGGACTAGCGGGGCGGATACGCAGTATTTT. The encoded protein is CASSQGTSGADTQYF.

This clone is a singleton in its sample. J is TRBJ1-1 and V is TRBV6-5; 9 bases map to TRBD1. J lost 5 bases, V lost 5 bases, and 3 bases had no gene match. CDR3 size: 13 residues. Germline CDR1 and CDR2: MNHEY and SVGAGI. The CDR3 loop reads CASSTGGRTEAFF. The CDR3 DNA sequence: TGTGCCAGCAGTACAGGGGGCCGGACTGAAGCTTTCTTT.

The chain carries TRBV21-1 and TRBJ1-5; the table gives TRBD1 as D, unverified against the DNA. TRBV21-1 is designated a pseudogene. This CDR3 contains 16 residues. The CDR3 nucleotides are TGTGCCAGCAGCAAAGTAAAAAACACCAGCAATCAGCCCCAGCATTTT. Translated: CASSKVKNTSNQPQHF.

CDR3 nucleotides: TGTGCCAGCAGCTCCAGAGGGACTAATGAAAAACTGTTTTTT. Residues: CASSSRGTNEKLFF. The chain couples TRBV2 to TRBJ1-4; no reliable D call. V shed 6 bases and J shed 2 bases, with 10 bases lying between them. CDR3 size: 14 residues. Germline V gene data show CDR1 as SNHLY and CDR2 as FYNNEI.

J is TRBJ1-1 and V is TRBV18; D is ambiguous. The length of the CDR3 is 13 residues. The ends were cut back, 2 bases at V and 0 bases at J, with 4 bases in the middle. CDR1 and CDR2 from the germline V gene are KGHSH and LQKENI. The CDR3 sequence: CASSPYLNTEAFF. CDR3 nucleotide sequence: TGTGCCAGCTCACCATACTTGAACACTGAAGCTTTCTTT.

The chain couples TRBV5-4 to TRBJ1-1, with D uncertain. The CDR3 has 16 residues. The V end was cut by 0 bases, the J end by 0 bases, with 12 bases between. CDR1 and CDR2 from the germline V gene are SGHNT and YYREEE (reference sequence). CDR3 loop: CASSLGRGSMNTEAFF. The CDR3 DNA is TGTGCCAGCAGCTTGGGACGAGGCTCTATGAACACTGAAGCTTTCTTT.

V usage is TRBV20-1 and J usage is TRBJ2-7; D gene uncertain. V was clipped by 6 bases and J by 5 bases, with 11 bases between them. CDR1 is DFQATT, CDR2 SNEGSKA, per germline (reference sequence). The CDR3 has 11 amino acids. For the CDR3, the DNA is TGCAGTGCAACCTTCAGCCACGAGCAGTACTTC. Its protein product is CSATFSHEQYF.

The rearrangement joins TRBV5-8 to TRBJ1-4; TRBD1 matches at 8 bases. The CDR3 runs to 15 residues. The junction had 7 bases not matched to a gene; V was cut back by 4 bases and J by 5 bases. The V gene's germline CDR1 is SGHTS and CDR2 YDEGEE. The DNA for the CDR3 is TGTGCCAGCAGCGGTAACAGGGGGAGGAATGAAAAACTGTTTTTT. This codes for CASSGNRGRNEKLFF.

The gene calls are TRBV27 and TRBJ1-1; a weak D match, TRBD1 (5 bases). Trimming shortened V by 8 bases and J by 0 bases, and 22 bases separated the two germline ends. Germline V gene data show CDR1 as MNHEY and CDR2 as SMNVEV (reference sequence). The CDR3 consists of 17 residues. The CDR3, as DNA: TGTGCCAGCTCCCCCGGAGGCAGGGCGCTCCTGAACACTGAAGCTTTCTTT. Protein sequence: CASSPGGRALLNTEAFF.

The DNA of the CDR3 is TGTGCCATCAGGGGGCAGGGCTCCTACAATGAGCAGTTCTTC. This translates into CAIRGQGSYNEQFF. The chain recombines TRBV10-3 with TRBJ2-1; tentative D call: TRBD1 (5 bases). There are 14 residues in the CDR3. Germline V gene sequence: CDR1 ENHRY, CDR2 SYGVKD. Trimming pared 6 bases from V and 0 bases from J, leaving 9 bases between.

The chain couples TRBV30 to TRBJ2-7; D is possibly TRBD1 or TRBD2 (5 bases each). Deletions cut 2 bases from V and 5 bases from J, with 19 bases between. The CDR3 has 15 amino acids. Germline CDR1 and CDR2: GTSNPN and SVGIG (reference sequence). The DNA for the CDR3 is TGTGCCTGGAGTCCCCTGTTACGGGGCCTGGACGAGCAGTACTTC. It encodes CAWSPLLRGLDEQYF.

The J gene is TRBJ2-7, the V gene TRBV5-4; possible D gene TRBD1, 5 bases. This CDR3 has 13 residues. Germline lookup yields CDR1 SGHNT and CDR2 YYREEE (reference sequence). V was clipped by 0 bases and J by 9 bases, with 13 bases between them. CDR3 amino acids: CASSLDAGIGQYF. The DNA of the CDR3 is TGTGCCAGCAGCTTGGATGCAGGGATAGGGCAGTACTTC.

This clone was seen only once. This chain joins TRBV4-1 and TRBJ2-1; 8 bases align to TRBD2. Germline V gene data show CDR1 as MGHRA and CDR2 as YSYEKL. The trim removed 4 bases at V and 2 bases at J, leaving 7 bases unmatched. The CDR3 is made up of 16 amino acids. The chain's CDR3 is CASSPPGTRTYNEQFF. The CDR3 region has the DNA TGCGCCAGCAGCCCCCCCGGGACTAGGACCTACAATGAGCAGTTCTTC.

This clone was recorded only once. The chain carries TRBV5-1 and TRBJ1-2; D possibly corresponds to TRBD1 (5 bases). Germline V gene sequence: CDR1 SGHRS, CDR2 YFSETQ. V was shortened by 4 bases and J by 8 bases, with 18 bases between the two germline ends. The length of the CDR3 is 14 residues. The CDR3 DNA follows: TGCGCCAGCAGCCCACGGACGGGACGCGAAGGCTACACCTTC. Its protein product is CASSPRTGREGYTF.

The chain couples TRBV5-1 to TRBJ2-2, with D maybe TRBD2 (6 bases). Trimming took 5 bases from V and 1 from J, leaving 15 bases between them. Germline V gene data show CDR1 as SGHRS and CDR2 as YFSETQ. The CDR3 spans 16 residues. In nucleotides, the CDR3 is TGCGCCAGCAGAAGTGGAGGGCAGAAGAACACCGGGGAGCTGTTTTTT. Amino acids: CASRSGGQKNTGELFF.

This clone was counted a single time. The gene calls are TRBV28 and TRBJ2-2; D is perhaps TRBD2 (6 bases). Germline assignment: CDR1 MDHEN and CDR2 SYDVKM. Trimming stripped 2 bases from V and 0 bases from J, with 7 bases between. The CDR3 has 15 residues. Written as DNA, the CDR3 is TGTGCCAGCAGTTTAGCGGGATCGAACACCGGGGAGCTGTTTTTT. This translates into CASSLAGSNTGELFF.

The chain recombines TRBV9 with TRBJ1-4; D is perhaps TRBD1 (6 bases). Trimming pared 2 bases from V and 8 bases from J, leaving 16 bases between. The CDR3 runs 15 residues. Germline-derived CDR1 and CDR2 are SGDLS and YYNGEE. CDR3: CASSVPTGDREKLFF. The CDR3, as DNA: TGTGCCAGCAGCGTCCCGACAGGCGATCGGGAAAAACTGTTTTTT.

This chain uses TRBV19 with TRBJ2-7, with 8 bases matching TRBD1. The germline V gene encodes CDR1 LNHDA and CDR2 SQIVND (reference sequence). The CDR3 has 14 residues. V gave up 9 bases and J gave up 2 bases; unmatched junction bases: 9. The CDR3: CASARTGSTYEQYF. As DNA, the CDR3 is TGTGCCAGCGCTCGGACAGGGTCAACCTACGAGCAGTACTTC.

The count of this clone is one. This chain links TRBV4-1 with TRBJ1-1, with unresolved D. Germline V gene sequence: CDR1 MGHRA, CDR2 YSYEKL. This CDR3 is built from 16 residues. Trimming shortened V by 1 base and J by 1 base, and 13 bases separated the two germline ends. The DNA of the CDR3 is TGCGCCAGCAGCCAAGTAGTGACACGGGCGAACACTGAAGCTTTCTTT. Encoded protein: CASSQVVTRANTEAFF.

V gene TRBV9 combines with J gene TRBJ2-1; TRBD1 might be the D (5 bases). V lost 3 bases to trimming and J lost 3 bases, with 16 bases between them. This CDR3 spans 16 amino acids. Germline CDR1 SGDLS, CDR2 YYNGEE. As DNA, the CDR3 is TGTGCCAGCAGCGGGAGAGACAGCGCCCACTACAATGAGCAGTTCTTC. Its protein product is CASSGRDSAHYNEQFF.

The V call is TRBV7-2, the J call TRBJ2-5; D ambiguous. The CDR3 runs to 13 residues. V was trimmed by 5 bases and J by 3 bases, leaving 10 bases between them. The germline gives CDR1 SGHTA, CDR2 FQGNSA. The chain's CDR3 is CASSVGIEETQYF. CDR3 sequence (DNA): TGTGCCAGCAGCGTAGGCATAGAAGAGACCCAGTACTTC.

This sequence joins TRBV19 and TRBJ1-5, with D possibly TRBD1 on 5 matching bases. V lost 6 bases and J lost 7, with 19 bases in between. Germline values: CDR1 LNHDA, CDR2 SQIVND (reference sequence). The CDR3 covers 15 residues. CDR3 sequence: CASSPGGRGGQPQHF. CDR3 coding DNA: TGTGCCAGTAGCCCTGGAGGGAGGGGAGGGCAGCCCCAGCATTTT.

This chain links TRBV19 with TRBJ2-3, with D hard to call. V lost 4 bases to trimming and J lost 3 bases, with 11 bases between them. The V gene's germline CDR1 is LNHDA and CDR2 SQIVND (reference sequence). This CDR3 region has 14 residues. The CDR3 nucleotides read TGTGCCAGTAGTAATTTTTTGGGGACAGATACGCAGTATTTT. Its protein product is CASSNFLGTDTQYF. Variable domain in full (rest from reference TRBV19 and TRBJ2-3): DGGITQSPKYLFRKEGQNVTLSCEQNLNHDAMYWYRQDPGQGLRLIYYSQIVNDFQKGDIAEGYSVSREKKESFPLTVTSAQKNPTAFYLCASSNFLGTDTQYFGPGTRLTVL.

V usage is TRBV5-1 and J usage is TRBJ2-6; D gene unclear. Per the germline V gene, CDR1 is SGHRS and CDR2 is YFSETQ. V was shortened by 4 bases and J by 2 bases, with 4 bases between the two germline ends. The CDR3 runs to 13 residues. CDR3 sequence: CASSGAGANVLTF. The CDR3, as DNA: TGCGCCAGCAGCGGGGCTGGGGCCAACGTCCTGACTTTC.